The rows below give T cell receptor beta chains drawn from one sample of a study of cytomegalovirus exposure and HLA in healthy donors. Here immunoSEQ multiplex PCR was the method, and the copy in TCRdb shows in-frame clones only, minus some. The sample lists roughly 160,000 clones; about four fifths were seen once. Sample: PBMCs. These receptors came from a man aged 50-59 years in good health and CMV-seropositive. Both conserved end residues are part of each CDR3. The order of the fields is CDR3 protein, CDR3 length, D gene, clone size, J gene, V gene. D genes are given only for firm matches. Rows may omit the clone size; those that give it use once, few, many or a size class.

cdr3_aa: CASSIVGTSASYEQYF
cdr3_length: 16
d_call: TRBD2
clone_size: .
j_call: TRBJ2-7
v_call: TRBV19

cdr3_aa: CASNRDRGSYEQYF
cdr3_length: 14
d_call: TRBD1
clone_size: .
j_call: TRBJ2-7
v_call: TRBV28

cdr3_aa: CASSLQTGNTEAFF
cdr3_length: 14
d_call: .
clone_size: .
j_call: TRBJ1-1
v_call: TRBV18

cdr3_aa: CASTPRGNYGYTF
cdr3_length: 13
d_call: .
clone_size: .
j_call: TRBJ1-2
v_call: TRBV6-1

cdr3_aa: CASSTGRRGTEAFF
cdr3_length: 14
d_call: .
clone_size: .
j_call: TRBJ1-1
v_call: TRBV6-5

cdr3_aa: CASSRGLQETQYF
cdr3_length: 13
d_call: TRBD1
clone_size: .
j_call: TRBJ2-5
v_call: TRBV2

cdr3_aa: CASSQGGAASTDTQYF
cdr3_length: 16
d_call: .
clone_size: once
j_call: TRBJ2-3
v_call: TRBV4-3

cdr3_aa: CSVEGLGLAGSDEQFF
cdr3_length: 16
d_call: TRBD2
clone_size: .
j_call: TRBJ2-1
v_call: TRBV29-1

cdr3_aa: CASSGRTGNENTEAFF
cdr3_length: 16
d_call: TRBD1
clone_size: .
j_call: TRBJ1-1
v_call: TRBV5-4

cdr3_aa: CASSLGQGNQPQHF
cdr3_length: 14
d_call: TRBD1
clone_size: .
j_call: TRBJ1-5
v_call: TRBV28

cdr3_aa: CASSLMQGAYTQYF
cdr3_length: 14
d_call: TRBD1
clone_size: once
j_call: TRBJ2-3
v_call: TRBV11-3

cdr3_aa: CASSAGTSGGAGTQYF
cdr3_length: 16
d_call: TRBD2
clone_size: .
j_call: TRBJ2-3
v_call: TRBV9

cdr3_aa: CASSPTKAGPNTEAFF
cdr3_length: 16
d_call: .
clone_size: .
j_call: TRBJ1-1
v_call: TRBV28